The clone carrying this T cell receptor (beta chain) was counted a single time. The data belong to a study of preoperative IRX-2 immunotherapy in early breast cancer. The CDR3 totals 13 residues. V gave up 7 bases and J gave up 9 bases; unmatched junction bases: 9. The method was immunoSEQ multiplex PCR; TCRdb's version includes in-frame clones alone and lacks a portion of them. The data show fewer than 40,000 clones, with 90% to 95% seen just once and roughly 6.7% held by the top ten. The treatment: preoperative locoregional IRX-2 cytokine immunotherapy. This phase Ib study tested locoregional IRX-2 cytokine immunotherapy given before surgery.

This TCR was recovered from a human donor with breast cancer. The chain is built from TRBV23-1 and TRBJ2-7; 10 nucleotides line up with TRBD2. TRBV23-1 is assigned to the ORF class and has an uncertain function. The specimen was taken from a patient treated with IRX-2 immunotherapy. CDR3 sequence (DNA): TGCGCCAGCATTTTAGCGGGAGGATGGGTGCAGTACTTC. Protein sequence: CASILAGGWVQYF.